The clone carrying this T cell receptor beta chain was counted a few times. The antigen remains unidentified. Primers included in the PCR were 60 Vbeta and 13 Jbeta primers. Sequencing used immunoSEQ multiplex PCR; TCRdb keeps in-frame clones, though not all of them. The data show about 130,000 clones, around 63% seen once. This entry comes from a study of cytomegalovirus exposure and HLA in healthy donors. General observations from the study: It was 150 to 200 TCR beta chains that were listed as cytomegalovirus-associated.

V gave up 1 base and J gave up 5 bases, with 9 bases separating them. The CDR3 sequence is 14 residues long. Germline CDR1 reads SEHNR; CDR2 reads FQNEAQ (reference sequence). Sequenced: PBMCs. The sequence was collected from a human donor in good health. This rearrangement joins TRBV7-9 to TRBJ2-1; D might be TRBD2 (6 bases). The CDR3: CASSLVGTDNEQFF. In DNA form, the CDR3 reads TGTGCCAGCAGCTTAGTGGGGACTGACAATGAGCAGTTCTTC.